This TCR beta chain was captured in a study of PD-1 blockade in mismatch repair-deficient tumors. Measured with immunoSEQ multiplex PCR; TCRdb has only the in-frame clones, and not every one. The sample holds 85,000 to 130,000 clones, over 65% seen once. The CDR3 length is 15 residues. Germline-derived CDR1 and CDR2 are SGHRS and YFSETQ. Every patient had mismatch repair deficiency by PCR or immunohistochemistry. Concerning this clone itself: Antigen unknown.

General study findings and limits: Rapid post-treatment expansion, then contraction, generally preceding radiologic response, marked tumor-resident clones.

The V gene is TRBV5-1, the J gene TRBJ2-5; 8 bases fit TRBD2. The DNA matches TRBJ2-7 better at its end, which makes the J call doubtful. The source of this sequence is an adult with mismatch repair-deficient cancer. The material was peripheral blood, obtained roughly eight months after starting pembrolizumab. The DNA for the CDR3 is TGCGCCAGCAGCTTGGCCGGGACTAGTTTCCACGAGCAGTACTTC. This codes for CASSLAGTSFHEQYF.